This paragraph reports one T cell receptor beta chain. What it binds is not known. Trimming stripped 4 bases from V and 2 bases from J, with 20 bases between. This CDR3 has 17 residues. The germline V gene has CDR1 SGHRS and CDR2 YFSETQ. The data were taken from a study of identical twins. Study-wide results and limits: Twins' surplus sharing was weaker for beta out-of-frame sequences. Cord blood beta clonotypes present at high abundance carried fewer insertions; no such pattern appeared in memory repertoires.

Each CDR3 protein is one row after TCRdb ran MiXCR on the 5' RACE reads. The sample holds 400,000 to 500,000 distinct CDR3 sequences, under 20% seen once. Sequenced input: naive T cells sorted from blood. This rearrangement joins TRBV5-1 to TRBJ2-3; D remains unclear. This clonotype originated in a man in his forties or fifties in good health. The CDR3: CASSHQMGPHLTDTQYF. The CDR3 bases are TGCGCCAGCAGCCACCAAATGGGCCCACACCTCACAGATACGCAGTATTTT.